Listed below are T cell receptor beta chains from one sample, sequenced in a study of T-cell reconstitution after alpha-beta-depleted transplantation in children. TCRdb re-called the PCR reads through MiXCR, storing one row per CDR3 protein. The sample includes fewer than 550,000 distinct CDR3 sequences, roughly a tenth of them seen just once. Sequenced here: PBMCs from the stem cell graft donor, sampled from the stem cell graft. These receptors originate from a human donor who donated a stem cell graft to a child with acute myeloid leukemia. CDR3s include the opening cysteine and the closing phenylalanine or tryptophan. A D gene is named only where the DNA matches it firmly. Clone size is stated in some rows and not others, as once, few, many or a class when expanded.

>TRBV20-1|TRBJ1-1|few|-
CSARMGPPNTEAFF
>TRBV20-1|TRBJ1-5|many|-
CSARGDGNQPQHF
>TRBV20-1|TRBJ2-3|few|TRBD2
CSARLAGPDTQYF
>TRBV20-1|TRBJ2-2|few|TRBD2
CSARAGAGVNTGELFF
>TRBV18|TRBJ2-4|-|-
CASSPPGVSAKNIQYF
>TRBV19|TRBJ2-2|-|-
CASSMGQGFPGELFF
>TRBV18|TRBJ1-1|few|-
CASSPPGTAMNTEAFF
>TRBV20-1|TRBJ2-1|few|-
CSALPRDEQFF
>TRBV29-1|TRBJ2-5|few|-
CSVNGDSRETQYF
>TRBV5-1|TRBJ2-7|many|-
CASSLGSGYYEQYF
>TRBV18|TRBJ2-7|-|TRBD1
CASTDRVEQYF
>TRBV6-1|TRBJ2-3|-|TRBD1
CASSPDRRPDTQYF
>TRBV29-1|TRBJ1-3|few|-
CSVWSFGNTIYF
>TRBV20-1|TRBJ2-1|few|-
CSAREPNNGIYNEQFF
>TRBV12-3/TRBV12-4|TRBJ1-2|few|TRBD1
CASQGLDYGYTF
>TRBV10-3|TRBJ2-2|many|TRBD1
CAAYPGQGNGELFF
>TRBV6-2/TRBV6-3|TRBJ2-2|few|-
CASGPGALTGELFF
>TRBV12-3/TRBV12-4|TRBJ2-1|-|TRBD1
CASSVGTGGNNEQFF
>TRBV7-3|TRBJ1-2|many|-
CASSQSGPGNYGYTF
>TRBV7-9|TRBJ2-7|-|-
CASSSGFYEQYF
>TRBV10-1|TRBJ2-1|many|TRBD2
CASSDPSGPGDYNEQFF
>TRBV12-3/TRBV12-4|TRBJ1-3|many|-
CASSGQNVNTIYF
>TRBV12-5|TRBJ1-6|few|-
CASGLAHAVSPLHF
>TRBV11-2|TRBJ2-2|many|-
CASSSLSGYTGELFF
>TRBV21-1|TRBJ2-5|few|-
CASSNGKGRETQYF
>TRBV20-1|TRBJ1-4|few|-
CSARVPGMATNEKLFF
>TRBV20-1|TRBJ2-1|many|TRBD1
CSARGLSGTGTYNEQFF
>TRBV7-9|TRBJ1-4|few|TRBD1
CASSPGQVHEKLFF
>TRBV7-2|TRBJ1-1|many|TRBD1
CASSPRGGNTEAFF
>TRBV12-3/TRBV12-4|TRBJ1-4|few|-
CASSHNQGSVNEKLFF
>TRBV20-1|TRBJ2-1|many|-
CSASPGDSYNEQFF
>TRBV29-1|TRBJ1-1|-|-
CSAAGQGFAEAFF
>TRBV9|TRBJ2-2|-|-
CASSGRGWNTGELFF
>TRBV20-1|TRBJ2-1|-|-
CSVGGLGHEQFF
>TRBV6-1|TRBJ2-7|-|-
CASSSHRFPSYEQYF
>TRBV5-1|TRBJ2-5|-|TRBD1
CASSPEGQGRQETQYF
>TRBV7-2|TRBJ2-1|few|TRBD2
CASNTIGGAYNEQFF
>TRBV5-1|TRBJ2-7|few|TRBD1
CASSPRTGRQGEQYF
>TRBV10-3|TRBJ1-1|many|-
CAISEPGMGGAFF
>TRBV29-1|TRBJ2-4|few|TRBD1
CSVEETTGSGIQYF
>TRBV29-1|TRBJ2-5|many|-
CSVEGENQETQYF
>TRBV5-1|TRBJ2-5|-|TRBD1
CASSRQQGAVETQYF
>TRBV20-1|TRBJ2-1|few|TRBD2
CSARDAGGSYNEQFF
>TRBV12-3/TRBV12-4|TRBJ1-5|-|TRBD1
CASTSGTGGHQPQHF
>TRBV20-1|TRBJ2-5|many|TRBD2
CSAREGRGWTQYF
>TRBV5-4|TRBJ2-1|-|TRBD2
CASSLGYTGVAGRSYNEQFF
>TRBV5-1|TRBJ2-1|-|TRBD1
CASSPGQGNEQFF
>TRBV7-2|TRBJ2-1|many|TRBD2
CASSPNSGGEGEQLF
>TRBV29-1|TRBJ1-3|many|TRBD1
CSAPGQPFSGNTIYF
>TRBV5-1|TRBJ2-5|many|-
CASRPNYVSETQYF
>TRBV11-3|TRBJ2-2|few|TRBD2
CASSLTTATSGGYPNTGELFF
>TRBV7-2|TRBJ1-1|-|-
CASSEQANTEAFF
>TRBV4-1|TRBJ2-1|-|TRBD2
CASSQTSGSHNEQFF
>TRBV4-2|TRBJ2-7|-|TRBD2
CASSQGYDLAGDYEQYF